This T cell receptor beta chain was captured in a study of early T cells in non-severe SARS-CoV-2 infection. The table lists this clonotype with a few counts. Trimming left V 6 bases short and J 4 bases short, with 15 bases between. CDR3 length equals 14 residues. Germline loops: CDR1 MDHEN, CDR2 SYDVKM. TCRdb re-analysed the 5' RACE reads in MiXCR, keeping a single row per CDR3 protein. Here the sample spans about 62,000 distinct CDR3 sequences, roughly a tenth being singletons. The chain uses TRBV28 and TRBJ1-1; D perhaps matches TRBD1 (5 bases). The TCR sequence derives from an adult who was a healthcare worker with PCR-confirmed SARS-CoV-2 infection or an uninfected control (not recorded which). The sequenced material came from whole blood. In DNA form, the CDR3 reads TGTGCCAGCAGGGGTAACGTCGGGGCCACTGAAGCTTTCTTT. Its protein is CASRGNVGATEAFF.